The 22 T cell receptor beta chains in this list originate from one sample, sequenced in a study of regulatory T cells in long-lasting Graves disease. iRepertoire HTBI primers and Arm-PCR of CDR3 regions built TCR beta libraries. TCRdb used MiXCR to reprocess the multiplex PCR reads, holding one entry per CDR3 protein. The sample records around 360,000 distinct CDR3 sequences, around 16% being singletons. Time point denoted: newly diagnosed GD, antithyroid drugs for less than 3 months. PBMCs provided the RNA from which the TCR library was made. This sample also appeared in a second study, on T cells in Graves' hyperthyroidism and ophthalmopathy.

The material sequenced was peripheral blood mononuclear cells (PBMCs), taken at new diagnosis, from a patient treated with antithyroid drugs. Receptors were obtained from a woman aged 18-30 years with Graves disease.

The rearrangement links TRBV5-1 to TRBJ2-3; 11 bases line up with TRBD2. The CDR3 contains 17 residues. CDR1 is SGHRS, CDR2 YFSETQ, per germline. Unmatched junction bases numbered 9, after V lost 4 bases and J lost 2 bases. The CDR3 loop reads CASSSQGTSGPTDTQYF. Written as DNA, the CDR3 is TGCGCCAGCAGCAGCCAAGGGACTAGCGGTCCCACAGATACGCAGTATTTT.

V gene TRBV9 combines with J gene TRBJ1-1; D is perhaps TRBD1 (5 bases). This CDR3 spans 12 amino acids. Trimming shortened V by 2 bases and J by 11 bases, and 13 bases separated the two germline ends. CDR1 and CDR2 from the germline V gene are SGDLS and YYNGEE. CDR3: CASSVGVGGAFF. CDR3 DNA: TGTGCCAGCAGCGTGGGTGTGGGGGGGGCTTTCTTT.

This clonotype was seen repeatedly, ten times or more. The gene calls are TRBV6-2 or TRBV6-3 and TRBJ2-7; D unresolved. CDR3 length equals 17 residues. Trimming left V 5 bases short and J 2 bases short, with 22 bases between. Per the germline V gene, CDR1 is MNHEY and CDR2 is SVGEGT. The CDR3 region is CASSERAFGAGTYEQYF. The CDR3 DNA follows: TGTGCCAGCAGTGAAAGGGCCTTCGGCGCAGGCACCTACGAGCAGTACTTC.

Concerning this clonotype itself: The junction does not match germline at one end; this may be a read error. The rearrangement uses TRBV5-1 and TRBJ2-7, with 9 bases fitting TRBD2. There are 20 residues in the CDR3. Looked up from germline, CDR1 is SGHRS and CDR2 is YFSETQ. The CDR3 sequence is CASSLKTTWYSGSEGYEQYF. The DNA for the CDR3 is TGTGCCAGCAGTCTAAAAACGACCTGGTATAGCGGGAGTGAGGGGTACGAGCAGTACTTC.

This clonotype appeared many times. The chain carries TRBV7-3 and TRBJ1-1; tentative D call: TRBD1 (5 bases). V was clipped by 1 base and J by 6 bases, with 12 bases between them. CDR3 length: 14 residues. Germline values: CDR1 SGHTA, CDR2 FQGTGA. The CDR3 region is CASSLRKGQAEAFF. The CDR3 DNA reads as TGTGCCAGCAGCTTAAGAAAGGGGCAGGCTGAAGCTTTCTTT.

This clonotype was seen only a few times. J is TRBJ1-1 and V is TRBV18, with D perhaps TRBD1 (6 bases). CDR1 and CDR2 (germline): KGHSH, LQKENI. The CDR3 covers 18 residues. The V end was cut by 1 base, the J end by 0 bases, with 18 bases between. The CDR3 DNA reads TGTGCCAGCTCACCACTAGGGGGGGCACCATTGATGAACACTGAAGCTTTCTTT. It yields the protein CASSPLGGAPLMNTEAFF.

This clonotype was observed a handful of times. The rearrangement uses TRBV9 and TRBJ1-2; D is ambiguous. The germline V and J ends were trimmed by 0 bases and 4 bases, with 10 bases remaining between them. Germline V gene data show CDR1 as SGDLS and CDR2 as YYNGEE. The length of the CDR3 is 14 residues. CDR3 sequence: CASSVEDGVYGYTF. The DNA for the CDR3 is TGTGCCAGCAGCGTAGAGGACGGAGTCTATGGCTACACCTTC.

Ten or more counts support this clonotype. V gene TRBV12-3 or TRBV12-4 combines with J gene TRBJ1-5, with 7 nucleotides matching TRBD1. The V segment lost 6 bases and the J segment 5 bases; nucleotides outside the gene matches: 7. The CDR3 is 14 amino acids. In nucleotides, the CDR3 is TGTGCCAGCAGACCCACAGGGGTGCATCAGCCCCAGCATTTT. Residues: CASRPTGVHQPQHF.

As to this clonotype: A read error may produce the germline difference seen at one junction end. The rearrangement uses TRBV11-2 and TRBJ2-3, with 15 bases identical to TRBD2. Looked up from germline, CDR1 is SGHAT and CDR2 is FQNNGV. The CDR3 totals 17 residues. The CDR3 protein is CASSPGLAGGCTGTQYF. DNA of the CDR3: TGTGCCAGCAGCCCCGGACTAGCGGGAGGGTGCACAGGTACGCAGTATTTT.

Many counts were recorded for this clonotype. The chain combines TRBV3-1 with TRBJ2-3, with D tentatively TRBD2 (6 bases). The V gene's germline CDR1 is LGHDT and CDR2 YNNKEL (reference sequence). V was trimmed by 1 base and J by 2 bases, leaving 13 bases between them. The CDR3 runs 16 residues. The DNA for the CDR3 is TGTGCCAGCAGCCAAGTGGTGGGAGGCACCACAGATACGCAGTATTTT. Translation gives CASSQVVGGTTDTQYF.

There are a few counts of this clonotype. CDR3 amino acids: CASSLPGDYNEQFF. In DNA, the CDR3 is TGTGCCAGCAGCTTACCTGGGGACTACAATGAGCAGTTCTTC. This chain uses TRBV7-9 with TRBJ2-1; D remains unclear. Germline V lookup: CDR1 SEHNR, CDR2 FQNEAQ (reference sequence). The CDR3 consists of 14 residues. With 2 bases removed from V and 3 bases from J, the gap between germline ends came to 8 bases.

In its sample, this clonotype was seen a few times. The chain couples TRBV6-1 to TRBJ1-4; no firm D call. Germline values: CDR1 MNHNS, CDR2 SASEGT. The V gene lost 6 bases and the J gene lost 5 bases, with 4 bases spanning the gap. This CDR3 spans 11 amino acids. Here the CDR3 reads CASRENEKLFF. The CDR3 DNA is TGTGCCAGCAGGGAAAATGAAAAACTGTTTTTT.

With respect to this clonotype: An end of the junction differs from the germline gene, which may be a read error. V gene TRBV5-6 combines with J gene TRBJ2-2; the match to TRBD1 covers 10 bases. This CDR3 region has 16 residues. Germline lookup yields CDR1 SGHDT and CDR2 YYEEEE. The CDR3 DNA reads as TGTGCCAGCAGCTCTCCGGGACAGGGGAACACCGGGGAGCGGTTGTTT. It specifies CASSSPGQGNTGERLF.

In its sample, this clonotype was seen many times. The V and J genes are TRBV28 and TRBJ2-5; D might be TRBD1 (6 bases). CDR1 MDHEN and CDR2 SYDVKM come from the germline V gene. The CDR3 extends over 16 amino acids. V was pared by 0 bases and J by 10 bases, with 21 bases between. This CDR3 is CASSLWGGAGVIDQYF. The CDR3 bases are TGTGCCAGCAGTTTATGGGGTGGGGCAGGGGTCATTGACCAGTACTTC. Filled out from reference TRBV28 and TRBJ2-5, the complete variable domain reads DVKVTQSSRYLVKRTGEKVFLECVQDMDHENMFWYRQDPGLGLRLIYFSYDVKMKEKGDIPEGYSVSREKKERFSLILESASTNQTSMYLCASSLWGGAGVIDQYFGPGTRLLVL.

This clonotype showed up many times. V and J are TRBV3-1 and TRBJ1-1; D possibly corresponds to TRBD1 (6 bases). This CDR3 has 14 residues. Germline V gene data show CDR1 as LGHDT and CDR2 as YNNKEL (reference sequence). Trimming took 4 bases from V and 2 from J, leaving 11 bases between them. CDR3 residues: CASSPNRANTEAFF. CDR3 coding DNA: TGTGCCAGCAGCCCCAACAGGGCCAACACTGAAGCTTTCTTT.

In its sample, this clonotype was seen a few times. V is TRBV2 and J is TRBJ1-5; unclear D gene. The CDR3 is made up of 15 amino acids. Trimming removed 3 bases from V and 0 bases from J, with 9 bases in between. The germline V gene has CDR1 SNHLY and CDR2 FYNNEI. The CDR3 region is CASSEGLYSNQPQHF. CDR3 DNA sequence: TGTGCCAGCAGTGAGGGCCTGTATAGCAATCAGCCCCAGCATTTT.

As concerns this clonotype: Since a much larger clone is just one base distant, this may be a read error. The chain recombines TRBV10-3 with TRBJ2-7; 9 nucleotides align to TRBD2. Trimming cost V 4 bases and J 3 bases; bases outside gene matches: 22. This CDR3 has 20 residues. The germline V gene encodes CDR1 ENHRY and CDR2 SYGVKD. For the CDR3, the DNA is TGTGCCATCAGTGGGGAGGCCTTCGCGGGAGGGCCATTCGGTAACTACGAGCAGTACTTC. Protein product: CAISGEAFAGGPFGNYEQYF.

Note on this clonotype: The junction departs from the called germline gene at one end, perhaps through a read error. DNA for the CDR3: TGCAGCGTTGTCGGGTCCTCGGGCGGGGCTAGCACAGATGCGCAGTATTTT. Amino acids: CSVVGSSGGASTDAQYF. This chain connects TRBV29-1 to TRBJ2-3; perhaps TRBD2 as D (6 bases). CDR3 length equals 17 residues. CDR1 is SQVTM and CDR2 is ANQGSEA in the germline V gene.

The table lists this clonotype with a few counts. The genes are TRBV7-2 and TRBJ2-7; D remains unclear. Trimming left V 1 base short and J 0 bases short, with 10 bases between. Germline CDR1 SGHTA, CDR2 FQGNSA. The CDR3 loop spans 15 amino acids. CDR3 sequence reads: CASSLVLRNSYEQYF. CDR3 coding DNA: TGTGCCAGCAGCTTAGTTCTTCGAAACTCCTACGAGCAGTACTTC.

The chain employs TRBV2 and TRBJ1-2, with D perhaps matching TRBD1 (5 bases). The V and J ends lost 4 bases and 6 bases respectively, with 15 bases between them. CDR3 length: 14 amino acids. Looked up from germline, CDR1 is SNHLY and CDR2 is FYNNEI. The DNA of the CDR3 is TGTGCCAGCAGTGGGGGGTCGATAGGGGATGGCTACACCTTC. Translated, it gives CASSGGSIGDGYTF.

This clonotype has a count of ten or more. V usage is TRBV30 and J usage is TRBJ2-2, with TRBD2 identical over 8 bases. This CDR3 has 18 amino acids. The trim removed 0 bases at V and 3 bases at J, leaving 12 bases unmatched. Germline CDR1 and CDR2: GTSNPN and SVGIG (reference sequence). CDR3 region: CAWSVPGLKRGYTGELFF. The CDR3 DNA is TGTGCCTGGAGTGTACCAGGCTTGAAGCGGGGGTACACCGGGGAGCTGTTTTTT. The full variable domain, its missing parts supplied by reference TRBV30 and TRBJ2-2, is SQTIHQWPATLVQPVGSPLSLECTVEGTSNPNLYWYRQAAGRGLQLLFYSVGIGQISSEVPQNLSASRPQDRQFILSSKKLLLSDSGFYLCAWSVPGLKRGYTGELFFGEGSRLTVL.

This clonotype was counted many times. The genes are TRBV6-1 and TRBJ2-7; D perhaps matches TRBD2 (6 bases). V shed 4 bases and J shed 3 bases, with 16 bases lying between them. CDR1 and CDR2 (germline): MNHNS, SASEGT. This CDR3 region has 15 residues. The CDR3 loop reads CASSVTPGLGYEQYF. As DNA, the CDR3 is TGTGCCAGCAGTGTAACACCGGGACTGGGCTACGAGCAGTACTTC.